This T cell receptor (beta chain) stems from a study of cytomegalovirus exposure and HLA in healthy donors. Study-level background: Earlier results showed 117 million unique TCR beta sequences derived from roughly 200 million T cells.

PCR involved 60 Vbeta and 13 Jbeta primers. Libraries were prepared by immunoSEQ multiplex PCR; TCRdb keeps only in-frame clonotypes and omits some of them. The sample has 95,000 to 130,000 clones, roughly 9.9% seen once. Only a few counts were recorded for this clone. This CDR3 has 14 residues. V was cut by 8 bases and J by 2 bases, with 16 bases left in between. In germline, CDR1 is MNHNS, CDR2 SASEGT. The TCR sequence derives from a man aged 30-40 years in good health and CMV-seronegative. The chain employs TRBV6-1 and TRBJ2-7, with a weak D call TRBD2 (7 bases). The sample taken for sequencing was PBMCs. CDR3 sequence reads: CASLEGGSAYEQYF. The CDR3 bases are TGTGCCAGCCTCGAGGGGGGGAGTGCCTACGAGCAGTACTTC.